This T cell receptor (beta chain) came from a study of blood T cells in healthy people across ages. CDR1 is DFQATT and CDR2 is SNEGSKA in the germline V gene (reference sequence). The CDR3 consists of 13 residues. The V gene lost 0 bases and the J gene lost 4 bases, with 9 bases spanning the gap. A second PCR, run for roughly 7 to 11 cycles, used a sample-barcoded 5' primer plus a J-beta primer mix. Using its own MiXCR run on the 5' RACE reads, TCRdb lists one record per CDR3 protein. The table shows some 900,000 distinct CDR3 sequences, with roughly 52% occurring only once. The receptor was isolated from a man younger than 40 in good health. The source material was blood. The rearrangement uses TRBV20-1 and TRBJ2-5; possibly TRBD2 for D (5 bases). CDR3 residues: CSARESGIETQYF. Written as DNA, the CDR3 is TGCAGTGCTAGAGAGTCGGGGATAGAGACCCAGTACTTC.